Each of the 17 T cell receptor beta chains below was sequenced from the same sample in a study of response to subunit inactivated influenza vaccine. TCRdb processed the RT-PCR reads anew with MiXCR; each CDR3 protein has one entry. This sample has 560,000 or so distinct CDR3 sequences; about 7.6% occur once, and the top ten carry 10% to 15%. The material sequenced was PBMCs from blood, taken around 25 months after vaccination. The source is a man aged 50 to 69 who received an inactivated influenza vaccine.

V and J are TRBV6-1 and TRBJ1-3; D remains unclear. CDR1 and CDR2 (germline): MNHNS, SASEGT. The germline V and J ends were trimmed by 5 bases and 1 base, with 9 bases remaining between them. The CDR3 consists of 14 residues. The chain's CDR3 is CASSSAGSGNTIYF. The CDR3 DNA is TGTGCCAGCAGTAGCGCAGGTTCTGGAAACACCATATATTTT.

The V and J genes are TRBV24-1 and TRBJ2-3, with a possible D match to TRBD2 (5 bases). Trimming removed 0 bases at V and 0 bases at J, with 9 bases between. CDR1 is KGHDR, CDR2 SFDVKD, per germline. CDR3 length: 16 residues. In DNA form, the CDR3 reads TGTGCCACCAGTGATTTGTCTAGCATTAGCACAGATACGCAGTATTTT. Its protein is CATSDLSSISTDTQYF.

In this sample, this clonotype turned up many times. This chain links TRBV4-2 with TRBJ2-7; no firm D call. Germline V CDR1 and CDR2: LGHNA, YNFKEQ. CDR3 length: 13 residues. V gave up 1 base and J gave up 0 bases, with 4 bases separating them. The CDR3 here is CASSQASSYEQYF. The CDR3 bases are TGTGCCAGCAGCCAAGCGTCCTCCTACGAGCAGTACTTC.

This clonotype was seen ten or more times. This sequence joins TRBV29-1 and TRBJ2-1; D assignment may be TRBD1 or TRBD2 (5 bases each). CDR1 and CDR2 (germline): SQVTM, ANQGSEA. V shed 5 bases and J shed 0 bases, with 14 bases lying between them. This CDR3 region has 15 residues. The CDR3 coding sequence is TGCAGCGTTCAGAGGGCAGGGAGCTCCTACAATGAGCAGTTCTTC. Protein product: CSVQRAGSSYNEQFF.

The V and J genes are TRBV12-3 or TRBV12-4 and TRBJ1-1; a possible D gene is TRBD1 (5 bases). V lost 5 bases and J lost 6, with 16 bases in between. This CDR3 has 14 amino acids. CDR3 loop: CASSMTAGSAEAFF. CDR3 nucleotides: TGTGCCAGCAGTATGACAGCGGGGAGCGCTGAAGCTTTCTTT.

This clonotype was detected only a few times. V is TRBV9 and J is TRBJ2-1; 9 nucleotides line up with TRBD2. The J segment lost 8 bases and the V segment lost 4 bases, leaving 16 bases of the junction unmatched. Germline V gene data show CDR1 as SGDLS and CDR2 as YYNGEE. The length of the CDR3 is 17 residues. The CDR3 region is CASSPEVAGAGLDEQFF. CDR3 DNA sequence: TGTGCCAGCAGCCCCGAGGTAGCGGGAGCAGGTTTGGATGAGCAGTTCTTC.

This clonotype has a count of ten or more. The chain joins TRBV5-5 to TRBJ2-1, with 8 positions matching TRBD2. Germline CDR1 is SGHKS and CDR2 is YYEKEE (reference sequence). The V gene end was trimmed by 0 bases and the J gene end by 3 bases; junction bases not matched to a gene: 5. There are 16 residues in the CDR3. The CDR3 DNA follows: TGTGCCAGCAGCTTGGGAGCTACTAGCGGCTACAATGAGCAGTTCTTC. Its translation: CASSLGATSGYNEQFF.

This clonotype was recorded many times. This chain joins TRBV28 and TRBJ1-2; 7 bases map to TRBD1. V dropped 4 bases and J dropped 8; count of bases not matched to a gene: 13. The CDR3 contains 15 residues. Germline V gene sequence: CDR1 MDHEN, CDR2 SYDVKM. As DNA, the CDR3 is TGTGCCAGCAGTTCTATCCGACAGGGAGGATTGGGCTACACCTTC. Translating it yields CASSSIRQGGLGYTF.

The gene calls are TRBV3-1 and TRBJ1-6, with D unresolved. This CDR3 contains 16 residues. Between the trimmed V and J ends, which lost 4 bases and 5 bases, there was a span of 15 bases. The germline gives CDR1 LGHDT, CDR2 YNNKEL (reference sequence). CDR3: CASSPMSSENNSPLHF. In DNA form, the CDR3 reads TGTGCCAGCAGCCCCATGTCGTCAGAAAATAATTCACCCCTCCACTTT.

DNA of the CDR3: TGTGCCAGCAGCCGCTTTCAGGGATCCGGGGAGCTGTTTTTT. Its protein product is CASSRFQGSGELFF. The chain uses TRBV14 and TRBJ2-2, with D maybe TRBD1 (5 bases). Trimming left V 4 bases short and J 6 bases short, with 12 bases between. The V gene's germline CDR1 is SGHDN and CDR2 FVKESK. The CDR3 contains 14 residues.

This clonotype was seen more than once but under ten times. This chain connects TRBV11-2 to TRBJ2-7, with 10 bases fitting TRBD2. The CDR3 is made up of 15 amino acids. Germline trimming cut 1 base from V and 9 bases from J; bases unmatched to any gene: 9. The germline CDR1 and CDR2 sequences are SGHAT and FQNNGV. The DNA for the CDR3 is TGTGCCAGCAGCTTAGTCGGGCTAGCGGGAGTGGTGCAGTACTTC. It is translated as CASSLVGLAGVVQYF. The full variable domain, in which reference TRBV11-2 and TRBJ2-7 provide the parts outside the CDR3, is EAGVAQSPRYKIIEKRQSVAFWCNPISGHATLYWYQQILGQGPKLLIQFQNNGVVDDSQLPKDRFSAERLKGVDSTLKIQPAKLEDSAVYLCASSLVGLAGVVQYFGPGTRLTVT.

A few counts support this clonotype. The rearrangement links TRBV11-1 to TRBJ2-1; TRBD2 is a possible D gene (5 bases). The CDR3 has 15 residues. Looked up from germline, CDR1 is SGHAT and CDR2 is FQDESV (reference sequence). V was trimmed by 5 bases and J by 7 bases, leaving 18 bases between them. CDR3 loop: CASSGSGEGRNEQFF. The CDR3 bases are TGTGCCAGCAGCGGTTCCGGCGAGGGTAGGAATGAGCAGTTCTTC.

V usage is TRBV27 and J usage is TRBJ2-2, with 11 bases lining up with TRBD2. Germline CDR1 reads MNHEY; CDR2 reads SMNVEV (reference sequence). The CDR3 loop spans 17 amino acids. The junction had 1 base not matched to a gene; V was cut back by 1 base and J by 0 bases. The CDR3 sequence is CASSLFSGRANTGELFF. The CDR3 DNA follows: TGTGCCAGCAGTTTATTTAGCGGGAGGGCGAACACCGGGGAGCTGTTTTTT.

A few counts support this clonotype. The V and J genes are TRBV25-1 and TRBJ2-1; the D is unclear. Trimming took 1 base from V and 6 from J, leaving 7 bases between them. CDR3 length equals 13 residues. Germline CDR1 and CDR2: MGHDK and SYGVNS. The CDR3, as DNA: TGTGCCAGCAGTGAATGGCATGTCAATGAGCAGTTCTTC. Residues: CASSEWHVNEQFF.

This clonotype appeared many times. The gene calls are TRBV29-1 and TRBJ1-1, with TRBD1 identical over 7 bases. Germline CDR1 reads SQVTM; CDR2 reads ANQGSEA. The CDR3 has 13 residues. The trim removed 5 bases at V and 2 bases at J, leaving 5 bases unmatched. The CDR3 DNA follows: TGCAGCGTTCGGGACAGACAAAACACTGAAGCTTTCTTT. This encodes CSVRDRQNTEAFF.

This chain links TRBV5-1 with TRBJ1-2; 9 bases map to TRBD1. The germline V gene encodes CDR1 SGHRS and CDR2 YFSETQ. V lost 4 bases, J lost 4 bases, and 11 bases stayed unmatched. The CDR3 is made up of 16 amino acids. The CDR3 spells CASSPITGGGGYGYTF. For the CDR3, the DNA is TGCGCCAGCAGCCCCATCACAGGGGGCGGAGGCTATGGCTACACCTTC.

This clonotype was detected ten times or more. The J gene is TRBJ2-1, the V gene TRBV28; 12 nucleotides agree with TRBD2. V lost 1 base to trimming and J lost 9 bases; unmatched junction nucleotides: 7. The CDR3 has 16 amino acids. Germline CDR1 and CDR2: MDHEN and SYDVKM. The CDR3 bases are TGTGCCAGCAGTTTATTTGCTAGCGGGGGGGCCGGTGAGCAGTTCTTC. Encoded protein: CASSLFASGGAGEQFF.